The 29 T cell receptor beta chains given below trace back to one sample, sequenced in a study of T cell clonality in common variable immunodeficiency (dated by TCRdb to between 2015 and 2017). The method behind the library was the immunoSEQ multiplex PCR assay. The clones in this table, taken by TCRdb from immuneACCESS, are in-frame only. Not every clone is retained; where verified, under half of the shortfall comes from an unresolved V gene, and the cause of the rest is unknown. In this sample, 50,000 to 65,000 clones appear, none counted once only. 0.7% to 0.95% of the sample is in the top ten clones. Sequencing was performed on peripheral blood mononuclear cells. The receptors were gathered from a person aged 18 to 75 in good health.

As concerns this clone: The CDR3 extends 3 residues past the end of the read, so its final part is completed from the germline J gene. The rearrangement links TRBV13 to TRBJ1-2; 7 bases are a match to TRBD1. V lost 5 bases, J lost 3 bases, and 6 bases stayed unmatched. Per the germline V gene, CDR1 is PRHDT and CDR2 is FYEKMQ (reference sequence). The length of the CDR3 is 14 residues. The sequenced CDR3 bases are TGTGCCAGCAGCCAATCAGGGGGTTACTATGGC. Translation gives CASSQSGGYYG. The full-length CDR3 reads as CASSQSGGYYGYTF.

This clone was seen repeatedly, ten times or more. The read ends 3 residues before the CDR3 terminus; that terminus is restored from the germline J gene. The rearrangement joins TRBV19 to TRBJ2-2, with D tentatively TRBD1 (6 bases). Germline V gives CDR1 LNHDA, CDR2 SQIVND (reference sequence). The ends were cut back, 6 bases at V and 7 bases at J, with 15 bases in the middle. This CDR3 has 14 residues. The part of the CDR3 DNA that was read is TGTGCCAGTAGGACGACAGGTTCCGGCGGGGAG. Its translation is CASRTTGSGGE. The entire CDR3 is CASRTTGSGGELFF.

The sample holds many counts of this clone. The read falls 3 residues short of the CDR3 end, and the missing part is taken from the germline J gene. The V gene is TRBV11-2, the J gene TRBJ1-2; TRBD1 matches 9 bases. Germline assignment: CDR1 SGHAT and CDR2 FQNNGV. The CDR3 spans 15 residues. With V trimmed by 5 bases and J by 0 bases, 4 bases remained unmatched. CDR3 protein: CASSRWDRANYGYTF. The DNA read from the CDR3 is TGTGCCAGCAGCCGCTGGGACAGGGCTAACTATGGC. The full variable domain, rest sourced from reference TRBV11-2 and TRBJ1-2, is EAGVAQSPRYKIIEKRQSVAFWCNPISGHATLYWYQQILGQGPKLLIQFQNNGVVDDSQLPKDRFSAERLKGVDSTLKIQPAKLEDSAVYLCASSRWDRANYGYTFGSGTRLTVV.

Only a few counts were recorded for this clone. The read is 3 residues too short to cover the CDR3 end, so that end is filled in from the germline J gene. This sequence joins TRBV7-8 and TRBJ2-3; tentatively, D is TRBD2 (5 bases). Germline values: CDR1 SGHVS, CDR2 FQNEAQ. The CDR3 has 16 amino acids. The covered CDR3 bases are TGTGCCAGCAGCTTATGGACTGATCCTACTAATCAGCCG. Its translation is CASSLWTDPTNQP. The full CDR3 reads CASSLWTDPTNQPQYF.

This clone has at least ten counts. The covered CDR3 bases are TGTGCCAGTAGTATAGCGGCTAGCAATGAG. Amino acids: CASSIAASNE. The whole CDR3 sequence reads CASSIAASNEQFF. The chain couples TRBV19 to TRBJ2-1, with D unresolved. The missing CDR3 end, 3 residues past where the read stops, is filled in from the germline J gene. Trimming took 1 base from V and 6 from J, leaving 7 bases between them. The CDR3 totals 13 residues. Germline CDR1 LNHDA, CDR2 SQIVND (reference sequence).

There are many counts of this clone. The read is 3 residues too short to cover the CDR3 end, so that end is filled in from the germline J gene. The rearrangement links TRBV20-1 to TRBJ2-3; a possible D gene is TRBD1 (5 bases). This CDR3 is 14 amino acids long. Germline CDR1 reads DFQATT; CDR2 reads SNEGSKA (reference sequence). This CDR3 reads CSAPDSNRQETQYF. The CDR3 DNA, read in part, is TGCAGTGCTCCTGATTCGAACAGGCAAGAGACG.

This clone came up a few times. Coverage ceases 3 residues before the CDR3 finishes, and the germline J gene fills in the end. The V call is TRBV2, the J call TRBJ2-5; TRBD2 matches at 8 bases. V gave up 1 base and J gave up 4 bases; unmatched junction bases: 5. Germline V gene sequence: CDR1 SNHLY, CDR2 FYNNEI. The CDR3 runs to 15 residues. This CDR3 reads CASSEGRGGGETQYF. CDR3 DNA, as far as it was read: TGTGCCAGCAGTGAAGGCCGGGGGGGCGGAGAGACC.

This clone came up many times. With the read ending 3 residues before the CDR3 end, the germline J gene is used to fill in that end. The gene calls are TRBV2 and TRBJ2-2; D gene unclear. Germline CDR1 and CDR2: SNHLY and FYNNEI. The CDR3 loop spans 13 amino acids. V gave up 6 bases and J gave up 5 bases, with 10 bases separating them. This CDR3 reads CASRIARTGELFF. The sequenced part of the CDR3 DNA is TGTGCCAGCAGGATCGCAAGGACCGGGGAG.

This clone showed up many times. The CDR3 DNA, read in part, is TGTGCCAGCAACCGACGGGTTACCAATGAG. Its protein is CASNRRVTNE. Given in full, the CDR3 is CASNRRVTNEQFF. J is TRBJ2-1 and V is TRBV6-2 or TRBV6-3; D gene ambiguous. The DNA ends 3 residues before the CDR3 does, and the rest of the CDR3 is filled in from the germline J gene. There are 13 residues in the CDR3. Looked up from germline, CDR1 is MNHEY and CDR2 is SVGEGT. Trimming removed 7 bases at V and 6 bases at J, with 13 bases between.

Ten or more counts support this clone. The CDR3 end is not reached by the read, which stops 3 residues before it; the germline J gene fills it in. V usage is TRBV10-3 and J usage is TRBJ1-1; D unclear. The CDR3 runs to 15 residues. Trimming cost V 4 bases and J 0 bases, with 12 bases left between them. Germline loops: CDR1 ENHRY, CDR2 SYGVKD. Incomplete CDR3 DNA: TGTGCCATCAGTGCCGGCCGAGACATGAACACTGAA. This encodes CAISAGRDMNTE. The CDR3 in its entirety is CAISAGRDMNTEAFF.

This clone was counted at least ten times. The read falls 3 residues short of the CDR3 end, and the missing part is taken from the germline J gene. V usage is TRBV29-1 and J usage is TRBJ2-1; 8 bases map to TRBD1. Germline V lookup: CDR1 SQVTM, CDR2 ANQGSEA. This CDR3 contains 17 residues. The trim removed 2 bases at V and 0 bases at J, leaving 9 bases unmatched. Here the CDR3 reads CSVETGDRFASYNEQFF. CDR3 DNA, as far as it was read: TGCAGCGTTGAAACGGGGGACAGGTTTGCCTCCTACAATGAG.

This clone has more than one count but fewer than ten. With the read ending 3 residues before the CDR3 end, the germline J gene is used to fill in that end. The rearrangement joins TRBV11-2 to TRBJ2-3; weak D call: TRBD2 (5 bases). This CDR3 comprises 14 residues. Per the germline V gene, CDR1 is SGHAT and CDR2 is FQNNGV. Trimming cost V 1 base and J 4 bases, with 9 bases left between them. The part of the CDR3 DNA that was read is TGTGCCAGCAGCTTAGGAGGGCCGCCAGATACG. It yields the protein CASSLGGPPDT. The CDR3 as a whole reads CASSLGGPPDTQYF.

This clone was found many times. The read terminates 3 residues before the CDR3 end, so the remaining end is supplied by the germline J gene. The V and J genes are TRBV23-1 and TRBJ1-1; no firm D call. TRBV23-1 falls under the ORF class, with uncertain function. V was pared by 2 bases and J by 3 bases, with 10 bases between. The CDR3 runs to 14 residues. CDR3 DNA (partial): TGCGCCAGCAGTCAACCGACCCGGGACACTGAA. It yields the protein CASSQPTRDTE. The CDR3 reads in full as CASSQPTRDTEAFF.

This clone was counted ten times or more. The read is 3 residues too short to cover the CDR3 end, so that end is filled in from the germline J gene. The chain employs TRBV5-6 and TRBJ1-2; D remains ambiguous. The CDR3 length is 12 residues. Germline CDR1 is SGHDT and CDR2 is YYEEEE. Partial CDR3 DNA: TGTGCCAGCAGCTCGTACGCTGGCGGC. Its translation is CASSSYAGG. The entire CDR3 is CASSSYAGGYTF.

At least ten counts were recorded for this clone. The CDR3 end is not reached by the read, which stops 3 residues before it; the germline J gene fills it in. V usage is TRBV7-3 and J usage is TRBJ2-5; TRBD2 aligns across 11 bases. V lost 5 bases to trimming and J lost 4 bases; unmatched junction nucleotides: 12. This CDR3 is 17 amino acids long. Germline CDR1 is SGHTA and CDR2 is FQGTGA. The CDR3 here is CASSPHTSGRGRETQYF. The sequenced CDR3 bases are TGTGCCAGCAGCCCGCATACTAGCGGGAGAGGTAGAGAGACC. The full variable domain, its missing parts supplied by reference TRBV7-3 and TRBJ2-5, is GAGVSQTPSNKVTEKGKYVELRCDPISGHTALYWYRQSLGQGPEFLIYFQGTGAADDSGLPNDRFFAVRPEGSVSTLKIQRTERGDSAVYLCASSPHTSGRGRETQYFGPGTRLLVL.

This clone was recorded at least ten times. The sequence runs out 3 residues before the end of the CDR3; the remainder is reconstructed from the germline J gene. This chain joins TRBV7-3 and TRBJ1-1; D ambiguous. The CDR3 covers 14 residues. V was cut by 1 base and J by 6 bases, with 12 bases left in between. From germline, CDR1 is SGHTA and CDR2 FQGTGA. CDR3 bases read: TGTGCCAGCAGCTTAAATTACGGCGGGGCTGAA. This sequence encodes CASSLNYGGAE. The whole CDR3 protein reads CASSLNYGGAEAFF.

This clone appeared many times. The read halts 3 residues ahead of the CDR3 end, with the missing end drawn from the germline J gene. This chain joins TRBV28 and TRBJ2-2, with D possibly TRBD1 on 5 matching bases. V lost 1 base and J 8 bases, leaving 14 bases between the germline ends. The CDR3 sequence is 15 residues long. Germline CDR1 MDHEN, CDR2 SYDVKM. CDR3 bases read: TGTGCCAGCAGTTTATCACGCAGGGCCTGGGGGGAG. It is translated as CASSLSRRAWGE. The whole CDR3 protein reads CASSLSRRAWGELFF. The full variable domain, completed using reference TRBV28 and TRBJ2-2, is DVKVTQSSRYLVKRTGEKVFLECVQDMDHENMFWYRQDPGLGLRLIYFSYDVKMKEKGDIPEGYSVSREKKERFSLILESASTNQTSMYLCASSLSRRAWGELFFGEGSRLTVL.

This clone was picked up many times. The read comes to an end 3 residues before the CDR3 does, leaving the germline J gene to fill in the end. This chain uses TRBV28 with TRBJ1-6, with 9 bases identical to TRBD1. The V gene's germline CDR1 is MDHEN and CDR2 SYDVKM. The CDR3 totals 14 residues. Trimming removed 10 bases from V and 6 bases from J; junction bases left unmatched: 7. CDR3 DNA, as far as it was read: TGTGCCACCGGGGGGGACAGGGCTAATTCACCC. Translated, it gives CATGGDRANSP. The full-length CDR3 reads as CATGGDRANSPLHF.

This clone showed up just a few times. The CDR3 reads CAISWTGGETDTQYF. CDR3 DNA (partial): TGTGCCATCTCCTGGACAGGGGGCGAAACAGATACC. The J gene is TRBJ2-5, the V gene TRBV10-3, with 11 bases fitting TRBD1. The read ends 3 residues early relative to the CDR3; the germline J gene fills the gap. The CDR3 contains 15 residues. CDR1 and CDR2 from the germline V gene are ENHRY and SYGVKD.

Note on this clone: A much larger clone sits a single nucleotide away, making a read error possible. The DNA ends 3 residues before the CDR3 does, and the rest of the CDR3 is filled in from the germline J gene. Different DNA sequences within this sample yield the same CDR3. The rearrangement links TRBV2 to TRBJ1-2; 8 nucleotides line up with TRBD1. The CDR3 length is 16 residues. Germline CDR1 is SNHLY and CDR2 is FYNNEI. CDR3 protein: CASSGTGLILNYGYTF. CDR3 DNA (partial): TGTGCCAGCAGCGGGACAGGCCTTATTCTTAACTATGGG.

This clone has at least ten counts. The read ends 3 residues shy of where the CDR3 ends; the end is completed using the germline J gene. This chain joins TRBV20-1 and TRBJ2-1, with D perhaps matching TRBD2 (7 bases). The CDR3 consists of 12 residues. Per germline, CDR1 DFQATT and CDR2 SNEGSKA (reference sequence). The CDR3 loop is CSGEGGGGEQFF. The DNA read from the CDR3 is TGCAGCGGGGAGGGAGGAGGGGGTGAG.

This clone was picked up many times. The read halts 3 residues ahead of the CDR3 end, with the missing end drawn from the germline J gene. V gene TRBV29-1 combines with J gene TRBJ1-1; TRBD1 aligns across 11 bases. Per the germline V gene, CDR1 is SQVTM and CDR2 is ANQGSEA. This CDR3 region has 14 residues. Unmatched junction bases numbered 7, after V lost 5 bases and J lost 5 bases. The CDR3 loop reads CSVQRTGGETEAFF. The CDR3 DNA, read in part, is TGCAGCGTTCAGCGGACAGGGGGCGAGACTGAA.

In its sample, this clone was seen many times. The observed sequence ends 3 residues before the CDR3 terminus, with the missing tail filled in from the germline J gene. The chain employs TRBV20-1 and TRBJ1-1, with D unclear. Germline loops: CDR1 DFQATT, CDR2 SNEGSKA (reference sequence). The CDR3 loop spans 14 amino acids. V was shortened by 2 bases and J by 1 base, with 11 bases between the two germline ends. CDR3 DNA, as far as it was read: TGCAGTGCTAGATTCCGGGTTCAGAACACTGAA. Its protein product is CSARFRVQNTE. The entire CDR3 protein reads CSARFRVQNTEAFF.

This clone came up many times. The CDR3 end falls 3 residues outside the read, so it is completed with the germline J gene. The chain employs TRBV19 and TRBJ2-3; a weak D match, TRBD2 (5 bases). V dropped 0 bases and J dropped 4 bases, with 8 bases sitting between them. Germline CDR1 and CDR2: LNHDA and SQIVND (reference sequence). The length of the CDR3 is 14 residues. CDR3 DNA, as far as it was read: TGTGCCAGTAGTATAGAGTTAGCGCCAGATACG. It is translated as CASSIELAPDT. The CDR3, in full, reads CASSIELAPDTQYF.

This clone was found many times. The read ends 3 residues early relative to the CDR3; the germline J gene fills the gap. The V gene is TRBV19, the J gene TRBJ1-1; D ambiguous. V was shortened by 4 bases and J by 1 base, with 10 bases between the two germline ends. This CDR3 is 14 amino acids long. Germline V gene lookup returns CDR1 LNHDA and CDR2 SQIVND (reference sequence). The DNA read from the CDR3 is TGTGCCAGTAGTAACGGGGTTCCGAACACTGAA. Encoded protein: CASSNGVPNTE. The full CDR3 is CASSNGVPNTEAFF. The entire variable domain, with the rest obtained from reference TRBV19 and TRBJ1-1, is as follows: DGGITQSPKYLFRKEGQNVTLSCEQNLNHDAMYWYRQDPGQGLRLIYYSQIVNDFQKGDIAEGYSVSREKKESFPLTVTSAQKNPTAFYLCASSNGVPNTEAFFGQGTRLTVV.

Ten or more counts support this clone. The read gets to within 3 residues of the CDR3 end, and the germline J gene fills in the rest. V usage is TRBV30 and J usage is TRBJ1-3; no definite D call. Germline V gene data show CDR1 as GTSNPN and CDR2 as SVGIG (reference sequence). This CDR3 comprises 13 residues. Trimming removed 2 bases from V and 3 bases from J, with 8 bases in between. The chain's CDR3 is CAWSTVDGNTIYF. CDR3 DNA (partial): TGTGCCTGGAGTACCGTAGATGGAAACACC.

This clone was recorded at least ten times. CDR3 protein: CSARRPSDYIQYF. CDR3 DNA, as far as it was read: TGCAGTGCTAGAAGACCCTCCGACTACATT. The genes are TRBV20-1 and TRBJ2-4; no clear D. The read ends 3 residues early relative to the CDR3; the germline J gene fills the gap. This CDR3 region has 13 residues. Germline lookup yields CDR1 DFQATT and CDR2 SNEGSKA (reference sequence). Trimming removed 2 bases at V and 8 bases at J, with 13 bases between.

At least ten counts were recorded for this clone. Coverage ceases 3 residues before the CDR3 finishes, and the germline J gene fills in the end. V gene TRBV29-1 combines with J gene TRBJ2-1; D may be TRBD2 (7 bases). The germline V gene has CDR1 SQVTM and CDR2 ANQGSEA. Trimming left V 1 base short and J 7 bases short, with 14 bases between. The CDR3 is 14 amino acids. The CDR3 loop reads CSVEVAGAGNEQFF. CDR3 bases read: TGCAGCGTTGAAGTGGCGGGGGCCGGGAATGAG.

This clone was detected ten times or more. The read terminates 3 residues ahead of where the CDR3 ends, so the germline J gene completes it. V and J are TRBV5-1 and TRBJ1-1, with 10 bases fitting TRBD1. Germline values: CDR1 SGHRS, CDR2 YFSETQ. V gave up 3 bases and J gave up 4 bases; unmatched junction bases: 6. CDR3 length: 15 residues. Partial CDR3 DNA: TGCGCCAGCAGCTCTTCCGGGACAGGGGTCACTGAA. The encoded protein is CASSSSGTGVTE. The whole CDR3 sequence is CASSSSGTGVTEAFF.